This T cell receptor beta chain is drawn from a study of regulatory T cells in long-lasting Graves disease listed by TCRdb under 2021. Regarding the complete study: Antithyroid drugs had been taken for less than 3 months by newly diagnosed Graves' disease patients. Patients with persistent Graves' disease were compared with patients with newly diagnosed Graves' disease using TCR sequencing and RNA sequencing of peripheral blood. The study was conducted in China and was registered as a clinical trial. A total of around 35 samples underwent TCR sequencing, from roughly 13 patients with persistent Graves' disease and 20 or so patients with newly diagnosed Graves' disease.

CDR1 and CDR2, per the germline V gene (reference sequence), are MNHEY and SMNVEV. Unmatched junction bases come to 5, with V trimmed by 4 bases and J by 0 bases. From its cysteine to its phenylalanine, the CDR3 spans 16 amino acids. The kept DNA is CDR3 alone, 48 bases in frame from the first base. This clonotype was seen repeatedly, ten times or more. No antigen is known for it. No much larger clone exists at a distance of one base, and base qualities are not known. Library creation used multiplex PCR. TCRdb names Illumina HiSeq 4000 as the instrument used. CDR3 regions were amplified by Arm-PCR with iRepertoire HTBI primers to construct TCR beta libraries. Before sequencing, the PCR products underwent gel purification. Under the source paper's analysis protocol: A total of 62 TRBV and about 13 TRBJ segments were identified across samples and were used for gene usage analysis of CDR3 amino acid clonotypes. Filtered high-quality paired reads were merged into contigs using COPE and FqMerger. Contigs were aligned with BLAST to IMGT TRBV, TRBD and TRBJ reference genes, and CDR3 was defined per IMGT. Highly expanded clones were defined as clonotypes with a frequency above 0.1%. Repertoire diversity was measured by Shannon entropy, and V-J evenness by the Gini coefficient. Public clonotypes were defined as clonotypes shared by more than one individual. The public reads were reprocessed in TCRdb via fastp at Q25 and MiXCR, keeping in-frame beta chains. Rows with one shared CDR3 protein collapse into an entry with the most common genes and DNA. It is TCRdb's table, rather than the study itself, that gives the V and J calls and clone size. The sample contains 620,000 or so distinct CDR3 sequences, 16% of them found a single time. 15% to 20% of the sample rests with the top ten.

The study at large found these results: Only the TCR beta chain was sequenced and analyzed. Preferential use of TRBV28, TRBJ1-2 and TRBJ2-5 was observed in persistent disease, whereas TRBV20-1 and TRBJ2-1 were favored in newly diagnosed disease. More public clonotypes were shared among persistent patients (roughly 2,700) than among newly diagnosed patients (more than 950). Compared with newly diagnosed patients, persistent Graves' disease patients had lower TCR Shannon entropy and fewer highly expanded clones, which suggests clonal expansion. The authors noted that the small sample size was a limitation that may lower accuracy. Because the primary lesion, thyroid tissue, could not be accessed, the study looked at peripheral blood alone.

The time point label, read with the paper, signifies: newly diagnosed GD, antithyroid drugs for less than 3 months. For both TCR sequencing and RNA sequencing, RNA was extracted from PBMCs in TRIzol. The diagnosis of Graves' disease was made according to American Thyroid Association guidelines. Recruitment of patients was carried out at an endocrinology department in Xi'an, China. From each patient, about 8.9 milliliters of peripheral blood was collected into an EDTA anticoagulant tube. PBMCs were isolated by Ficoll Paque Plus density gradient separation without further T cell sorting. An Agilent 2100 Bioanalyzer and agarose gel were used to check RNA quality, and a NanoDrop 2000 was used to measure RNA concentration. Separately, the same data were catalogued under a study of T cells in Graves' hyperthyroidism and ophthalmopathy. Reported in the second study: A patient counted as having stable Graves' hyperthyroidism if no progression to ophthalmopathy occurred over 18 months of follow-up. The hyperthyroidism patients were between 18 and 65 years old and newly diagnosed, with a disease duration of less than 2 months. Patients with uncontrolled infections, other autoimmune diseases, pregnancy or lactation were excluded. Diagnoses relied on clinical symptoms, serum thyroxine and TRAb, thyroid ultrasound and orbital computed tomography. The first round of RT-PCR for the TCR CDR3 was performed with the HTBI primer set and the Qiagen OneStep RT-PCR kit. Blood samples also contained most of the expanded thyroid clonotypes (frequency above 0.001), which suggests that blood repertoires may reflect thyroid immune responses. A 13 V-J signature model separated ophthalmopathy from stable hyperthyroidism, with roughly 88% sensitivity and 81% to 82% specificity in cross-validation and 80%/75% in testing. In validation, the model predicted progression to ophthalmopathy a median of about 6.5 months before onset, with about 67% sensitivity and about 72% specificity. To identify TCR V-J signatures that set the groups apart, the researchers used a discovery cohort of about a hundred patients, made up of roughly 40 with Graves' ophthalmopathy and 55 to 65 with stable Graves' hyperthyroidism. Whether ophthalmopathy could be predicted prospectively was tested in an independent validation cohort made up of under 20 hyperthyroidism patients plus 17 patients who later progressed to ophthalmopathy. The 100 discovery patients were randomly split 7:3 into training and test sets. The study also compared thyroid tissue and blood T-cell repertoires from about six Graves' hyperthyroidism patients. Following sampling, methimazole starting at 30 mg daily was given to hyperthyroidism patients, and high-dose intravenous methylprednisolone was given to ophthalmopathy patients. Libraries were constructed in a second round of multiplex PCR, after which size selection and purification were performed. Sequencing of the libraries was done on an Illumina HiSeq2000 using paired-end 100 bp reads. SOAPnuke was used to process the raw data, throwing out any read that contained adapters or uncalled bases, had a mean Phred below 15, or lacked an exact constant-primer or identifier match. COPE v1.2.5 was used to merge the high-quality paired reads, and each unique nucleotide sequence was defined as a clonotype. MiTCR v1.1 was used to align the clonotypes against IMGT TRBV, TRBD and TRBJ reference segments. The analysis was restricted to V-J combinations with a frequency above 0.0001, which together covered 99.2% of the repertoires. A TCS score was defined as the ratio of F50 (clonal expansion) to E x V (chaos), with BLOSUM62-based TCRdist applied between CDR3 peptides within each V-J. Welch's t-statistics and random forest reduced around 520 V-J features to some 14, which were used in a naive Bayes classifier (R e1071). No statistical method was used to set the sample size in advance, and investigators knew the group allocation. According to the paper, TCR Vbeta CDR3 sequencing was carried out on 135 peripheral blood samples, which came from under 50 ophthalmopathy, 70 to 80 hyperthyroidism and approximately 17 progressor patients.

The V and J genes are TRBV27 and TRBJ2-3, with TRBD1 identical over 9 junction bases. The sample was peripheral blood mononuclear cells (PBMCs), taken at new diagnosis, from a patient treated with antithyroid drugs. The TCR was taken from a woman younger than 45 with Graves disease. Donor details come from another sample of the same person, matched by shared clones. The DNA is as follows: TGTGCCAGCAGTTCTCTCGGGACAGGGAGCACAGATACGCAGTATTTT. This is translated as CASSSLGTGSTDTQYF.